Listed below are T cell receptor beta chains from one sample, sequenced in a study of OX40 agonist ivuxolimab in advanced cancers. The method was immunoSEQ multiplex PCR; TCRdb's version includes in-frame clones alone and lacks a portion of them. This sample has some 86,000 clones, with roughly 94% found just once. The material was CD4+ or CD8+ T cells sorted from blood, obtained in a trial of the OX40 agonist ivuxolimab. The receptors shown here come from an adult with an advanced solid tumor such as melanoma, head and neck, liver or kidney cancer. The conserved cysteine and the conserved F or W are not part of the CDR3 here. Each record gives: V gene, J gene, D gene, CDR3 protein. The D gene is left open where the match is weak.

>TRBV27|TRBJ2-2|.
ASMGQPNRELF
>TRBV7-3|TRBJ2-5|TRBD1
ASSLDRTETQY
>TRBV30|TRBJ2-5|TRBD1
AWRGQGVETQY
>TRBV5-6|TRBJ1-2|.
ASSLVRARGGYT
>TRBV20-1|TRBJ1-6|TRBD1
SARVETGAI
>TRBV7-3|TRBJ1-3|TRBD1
ASRHRDRATRVAGNTIY
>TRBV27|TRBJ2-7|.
ASSPMPDPYEQY
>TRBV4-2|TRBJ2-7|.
ASREGLSDEQY
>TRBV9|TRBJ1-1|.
ASSVGGAATEAF
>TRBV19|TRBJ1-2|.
ASSIGRPLDGYT
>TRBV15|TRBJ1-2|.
ATGATNYGYT
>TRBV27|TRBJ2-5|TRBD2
ASSLSSLAGETQY
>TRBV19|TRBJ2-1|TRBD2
ASAGTSGSESSYNEQF
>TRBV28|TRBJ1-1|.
ASSLGGEITEAF
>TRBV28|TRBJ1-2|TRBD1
ASSPRRGFNYGYT
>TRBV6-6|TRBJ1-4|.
ASSYVGPANEKLF
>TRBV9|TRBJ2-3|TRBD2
ASSPGASGLLEVDTQY
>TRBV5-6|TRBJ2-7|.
ASSLYGEQY
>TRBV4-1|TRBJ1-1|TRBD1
ASSQGGTGDRYTEAF
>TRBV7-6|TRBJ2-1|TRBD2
ASSLGLAPYNEQF
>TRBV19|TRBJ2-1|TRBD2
ASSTSGRSDNEQF
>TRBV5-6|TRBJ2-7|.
ASSDQEAYEQY
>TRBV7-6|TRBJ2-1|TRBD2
ASSQESGLANNEQF
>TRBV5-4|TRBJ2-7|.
ASSLGGTNEQY
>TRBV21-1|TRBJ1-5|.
ASKWEAGQVGNQPQH
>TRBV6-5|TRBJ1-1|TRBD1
ASSYSTDRDAF
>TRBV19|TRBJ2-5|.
ASSIRDSQETQY
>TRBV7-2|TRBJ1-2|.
ASRRTGGYGYT
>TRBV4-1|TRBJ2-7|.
ASSQGSEQY
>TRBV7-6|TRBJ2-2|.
ASSFRGSGELF
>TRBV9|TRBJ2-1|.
ASSVWGDEQF
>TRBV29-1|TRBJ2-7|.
SVVHSYEQY
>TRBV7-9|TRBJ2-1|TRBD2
ASSERGGVEQF
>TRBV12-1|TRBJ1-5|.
ASSFDRLASNQPQH
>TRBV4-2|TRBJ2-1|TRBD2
ASSLSPGLAGDEQF
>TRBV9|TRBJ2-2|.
ASSLLNTGELF
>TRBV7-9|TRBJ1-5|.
ASSSGTQSNQPQH
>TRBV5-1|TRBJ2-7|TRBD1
ASSLPTGTGSSYEQY
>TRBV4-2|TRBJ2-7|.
ASSQEGLGYEQY
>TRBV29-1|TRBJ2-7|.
SVDRGTDYEQY
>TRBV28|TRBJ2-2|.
ASSSLGPTGELF
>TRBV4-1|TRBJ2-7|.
ASSLLTGPYEQY
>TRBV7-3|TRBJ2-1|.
ASSLLDSNEQF
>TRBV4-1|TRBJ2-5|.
ASSQSRGGGQETQY
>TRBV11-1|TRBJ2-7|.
ASSTNHPEQY
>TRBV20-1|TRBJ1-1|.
SVEGSEAF
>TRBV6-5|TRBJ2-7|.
ASSSPDIQGSYEQY
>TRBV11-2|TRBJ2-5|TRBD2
ASSRGLAGGRGWETQY